This entry lists 19 T cell receptor beta chains sequenced from one sample in a study of T cells in Graves' hyperthyroidism and ophthalmopathy. Amplification of TCR beta CDR3 regions was performed using RNA transcripts as template. RT-PCR in the first round (using the HTBI primer set) targeted the TCR CDR3. TCRdb re-derived calls from the multiplex PCR reads in MiXCR, one entry per CDR3 protein. The sample has about half a million distinct CDR3 sequences; approximately 23% are singletons. What was sequenced was blood. Receptors originate from a woman between 65 and 79 years old with Graves' ophthalmopathy.

V usage is TRBV4-3 and J usage is TRBJ2-7; D may be TRBD1 or TRBD2 (7 bases each). Germline CDR1 reads LGHNA; CDR2 reads YSLEER. The CDR3 extends over 15 amino acids. The V end was cut by 5 bases, the J end by 2 bases, with 16 bases between. CDR3 sequence: CASSAGEQGPYEQYF. DNA of the CDR3: TGCGCCAGCAGCGCGGGGGAACAGGGGCCCTACGAGCAGTACTTC.

The CDR3: CASSAQPGLAGRGNEQFF. The CDR3 nucleotides are TGTGCCAGCAGCGCCCAACCGGGACTAGCGGGGAGGGGCAATGAGCAGTTCTTC. The V call is TRBV13, the J call TRBJ2-1, with TRBD2 identical over 13 bases. CDR1 and CDR2 from the germline V gene are PRHDT and FYEKMQ (reference sequence). This CDR3 has 18 residues. The ends lost 5 bases at V and 6 bases at J; junction bases unmatched: 13.

The CDR3 DNA follows: TGTGCCAGCACCCAAGAGGCGGGCAATCAGCCCCAGCATTTT. This codes for CASTQEAGNQPQHF. The chain uses TRBV6-1 and TRBJ1-5; D call uncertain. V was cut by 7 bases and J by 2 bases, with 12 bases left in between. Germline loops: CDR1 MNHNS, CDR2 SASEGT. The CDR3 spans 14 residues.

This clonotype was detected many times. The chain links TRBV2 to TRBJ1-1; D uncertain. V was pared by 1 base and J by 1 base, with 13 bases between. The germline gives CDR1 SNHLY, CDR2 FYNNEI. The CDR3 sequence is 16 residues long. CDR3 sequence: CASSEVSGRPNTEAFF. CDR3 DNA: TGTGCCAGCAGTGAAGTGAGTGGCAGGCCGAACACTGAAGCTTTCTTT.

In this sample, this clonotype turned up a few times. V and J are TRBV6-1 and TRBJ1-1; D uncertain. This CDR3 spans 14 amino acids. V was shortened by 7 bases and J by 4 bases, with 16 bases between the two germline ends. Germline V lookup: CDR1 MNHNS, CDR2 SASEGT. The CDR3 here is CASNPEGRGTEAFF. The CDR3 nucleotides read TGTGCCAGCAACCCAGAGGGAAGAGGCACTGAAGCTTTCTTT.

In its sample, this clonotype was seen many times. The chain recombines TRBV7-2 with TRBJ2-7; 10 bases match TRBD1. The V segment lost 5 bases and the J segment 3 bases; nucleotides outside the gene matches: 7. The CDR3 totals 15 residues. CDR1 is SGHTA and CDR2 is FQGNSA in the germline V gene. The CDR3 sequence is CASSTRQGANYEQYF. The CDR3, as DNA: TGTGCCAGCAGCACCCGACAGGGGGCCAACTACGAGCAGTACTTC.

This clonotype was recorded a few times. The chain uses TRBV7-9 and TRBJ2-1, with 8 bases that match TRBD1. V was pared by 2 bases and J by 2 bases, with 5 bases of the junction left unmatched. Germline V CDR1 and CDR2: SEHNR, FQNEAQ (reference sequence). The CDR3 covers 16 residues. The CDR3 loop is CASSLSAGQAYNEQFF. The CDR3 DNA follows: TGTGCCAGCAGCTTAAGTGCGGGACAGGCCTACAATGAGCAGTTCTTC.

The chain couples TRBV30 to TRBJ1-6, with D possibly matching TRBD1 (5 bases). Germline V gene sequence: CDR1 GTSNPN, CDR2 SVGIG (reference sequence). Trimming left V 5 bases short and J 11 bases short, with 22 bases between. The CDR3 is made up of 15 amino acids. DNA of the CDR3: TGTGCCTGGGGCCACGGGTGGGGGGAAAATCCACCCCTCCACTTT. This gives the protein CAWGHGWGENPPLHF.

This clonotype was detected a few times. The chain has TRBV24-1 and TRBJ2-7, with a possible D match to TRBD2 (5 bases). Germline V CDR1 and CDR2: KGHDR, SFDVKD. CDR3 length: 13 residues. The germline V and J ends were trimmed by 3 bases and 6 bases, with 11 bases remaining between them. Written as DNA, the CDR3 is TGTGCCACCAGTGATGTGACCCGGGGCGAGCAGTACTTC. The encoded protein is CATSDVTRGEQYF.

In its sample, this clonotype was seen a few times. This chain joins TRBV20-1 and TRBJ2-3; TRBD2 matches at 11 bases. CDR1 DFQATT and CDR2 SNEGSKA come from the germline V gene (reference sequence). The CDR3 spans 16 residues. The trim removed 0 bases at V and 5 bases at J, leaving 7 bases unmatched. The DNA for the CDR3 is TGCAGTGCTAGAGATGCCCTAGCGGGAGGTCTAGATACGCAGTATTTT. This codes for CSARDALAGGLDTQYF.

This clonotype has a count of ten or more. This chain joins TRBV28 and TRBJ1-4; D unclear. This CDR3 is 13 amino acids long. The V gene's germline CDR1 is MDHEN and CDR2 SYDVKM. Deletions cut 5 bases from V and 4 bases from J, with 8 bases between. CDR3 sequence reads: CASSRAINEKLFF. The CDR3 DNA reads TGTGCCAGCAGTCGGGCAATTAATGAAAAACTGTTTTTT.

V is TRBV20-1 and J is TRBJ2-7; 12 nucleotides line up with TRBD2. Losses at the gene ends were 5 bases for V and 9 bases for J; bases not matched to a gene: 8. This CDR3 spans 13 amino acids. Germline V CDR1 and CDR2: DFQATT, SNEGSKA (reference sequence). The CDR3 DNA reads as TGCAGTGCTTCCGGGACTAGCGGGCTAGGGCAGTACTTC. Its translation is CSASGTSGLGQYF.

This clonotype was found many times. This sequence joins TRBV11-2 and TRBJ2-7; 9 nucleotides line up with TRBD2. Germline CDR1 is SGHAT and CDR2 is FQNNGV. V trimming: 5 bases; J trimming: 4 bases; junction bases outside the gene matches: 9. CDR3 size: 15 residues. The CDR3 sequence: CASSHDSGRGYEQYF. CDR3 bases: TGTGCCAGCAGCCATGATAGCGGGAGAGGTTACGAGCAGTACTTC. Looking up the rest from reference TRBV11-2 and TRBJ2-7 gives the full variable domain: EAGVAQSPRYKIIEKRQSVAFWCNPISGHATLYWYQQILGQGPKLLIQFQNNGVVDDSQLPKDRFSAERLKGVDSTLKIQPAKLEDSAVYLCASSHDSGRGYEQYFGPGTRLTVT.

The J gene is TRBJ2-1, the V gene TRBV20-1; 8 bases agree with TRBD2. The CDR3 length is 15 residues. The V segment lost 0 bases and the J segment 12 bases; nucleotides outside the gene matches: 13. The germline gives CDR1 DFQATT, CDR2 SNEGSKA (reference sequence). The CDR3, as DNA: TGCAGTGCTAGAGATCAGGGTAGCGGGGCCTTAGGGCAGTTCTTC. Translated, it gives CSARDQGSGALGQFF.

This rearrangement joins TRBV11-2 to TRBJ2-7, with TRBD2 matching over 10 bases. Trimming at V came to 0 bases and at J to 5 bases, leaving 16 bases not matched to a gene. The CDR3 spans 19 residues. Germline V gene lookup returns CDR1 SGHAT and CDR2 FQNNGV. CDR3 nucleotides: TGTGCCAGCAGCTTAGAGGAGGGAGGGCTAGCGGGAGTCTTGGACGAGCAGTACTTC. This translates into CASSLEEGGLAGVLDEQYF.

This chain joins TRBV6-1 and TRBJ2-7; possibly TRBD1 for D (5 bases). The CDR3 is made up of 17 amino acids. Trimming stripped 0 bases from V and 0 bases from J, with 15 bases between. Germline V gene data show CDR1 as MNHNS and CDR2 as SASEGT. CDR3 bases: TGTGCCAGCAGTGAAGCCTTGGGCAGGGTGATCTCCTACGAGCAGTACTTC. It codes for CASSEALGRVISYEQYF.

Regarding this clonotype: This clone may be a read error of a much larger clone one base away. V gene TRBV20-1 combines with J gene TRBJ2-7; D is unclear. V was pared by 7 bases and J by 3 bases, with 16 bases between. CDR3 length equals 13 residues. Germline V gene lookup returns CDR1 DFQATT and CDR2 SNEGSKA (reference sequence). CDR3 DNA: TGCAGTGTTAGTAGTACGGGTGGCTACGAGCAGTACTTC. This sequence encodes CSVSSTGGYEQYF.

The chain has TRBV15 and TRBJ2-7; TRBD2 aligns across 11 bases. Unmatched junction bases numbered 7, after V lost 1 base and J lost 5 bases. Per the germline V gene, CDR1 is LNHNV and CDR2 is YYDKDF (reference sequence). The CDR3 covers 16 residues. The CDR3, as DNA: TGTGCCACCAGCAGAGTCTCTACTAGCGGGAGCCACGAGCAGTACTTC. Amino acid sequence: CATSRVSTSGSHEQYF.

The rearrangement links TRBV20-1 to TRBJ2-3; 7 bases align to TRBD2. Trimming removed 6 bases from V and 0 bases from J; junction bases left unmatched: 12. This CDR3 has 16 residues. Germline V gene sequence: CDR1 DFQATT, CDR2 SNEGSKA (reference sequence). As DNA, the CDR3 is TGCAGTGCAACCTCCGGGGGGAGTACTAGCACAGATACGCAGTATTTT. Its translation is CSATSGGSTSTDTQYF.